This is a list of T cell receptor beta chains from one sample in a study of cytomegalovirus exposure and HLA in healthy donors. Clones were read by immunoSEQ multiplex PCR, and TCRdb kept only the in-frame ones, dropping some. Here the sample spans around 180,000 clones, nearly 80% being singletons. The sequencing input was PBMCs. The receptor source for this set is a woman aged 25 to 39 in good health and CMV-seropositive. Both conserved end residues are part of each CDR3. A D gene is named only where the DNA matches it firmly. Expanded clones get a size class; other rows say once, few or many, or leave the size out.

abundance: .; v_gene: TRBV4-1; d_gene: TRBD1; j_gene: TRBJ2-3; CDR3nt: TGCGCCAGCAGCCAGTTAACAGGGGATGGGTTGGCAGATACGCAGTATTTT; CDR3aa: CASSQLTGDGLADTQYF
abundance: few; v_gene: TRBV2; d_gene: TRBD1; j_gene: TRBJ1-2; CDR3nt: TGTGCCAGCAGGGGACAGCCAAACTATGGCTACACCTTC; CDR3aa: CASRGQPNYGYTF
abundance: once; v_gene: TRBV2; d_gene: TRBD1; j_gene: TRBJ1-5; CDR3nt: TGTGCCAGCAACCTGGACAGGGATTATAGCAATCAGCCCCAGCATTTT; CDR3aa: CASNLDRDYSNQPQHF
abundance: .; v_gene: TRBV9; d_gene: .; j_gene: TRBJ2-7; CDR3nt: TGTGCCAGCAGCGTAGCACAAGGACTACCCTACGAGCAGTACTTC; CDR3aa: CASSVAQGLPYEQYF
abundance: .; v_gene: TRBV11-1; d_gene: .; j_gene: TRBJ2-5; CDR3nt: TGTGCCAGCAGCCCGGACATAAACCAAGAGACCCAGTACTTC; CDR3aa: CASSPDINQETQYF
abundance: .; v_gene: TRBV4-3; d_gene: .; j_gene: TRBJ2-3; CDR3nt: TGCGCCAGCAGCCAAGGTCCCCCAGGGCGCACAGATACGCAGTATTTT; CDR3aa: CASSQGPPGRTDTQYF
abundance: .; v_gene: TRBV29-1; d_gene: TRBD2; j_gene: TRBJ2-7; CDR3nt: TGCAGCGTCCCACTGACTAGCGGGAACCACGAGCAGTACTTC; CDR3aa: CSVPLTSGNHEQYF
abundance: .; v_gene: TRBV6-1; d_gene: TRBD2; j_gene: TRBJ2-4; CDR3nt: TGTGCCAGCAGTGAAGGTCGGGGAGGGGCCAAAAACATTCAGTACTTC; CDR3aa: CASSEGRGGAKNIQYF
abundance: few; v_gene: TRBV6-6; d_gene: .; j_gene: TRBJ2-5; CDR3nt: TGTGCCAGCAGTTACCCTAGGGGGACGTATAAGGAGACCCAGTACTTC; CDR3aa: CASSYPRGTYKETQYF
abundance: .; v_gene: TRBV7-9; d_gene: TRBD1; j_gene: TRBJ2-7; CDR3nt: TGTGCCAGCAGCTTGACAGGGGTAAAACAGGACGAGCAGTACTTC; CDR3aa: CASSLTGVKQDEQYF
abundance: .; v_gene: TRBV4-3; d_gene: TRBD2; j_gene: TRBJ2-7; CDR3nt: TGCGCCAGCAGCCTTTCTAGCGGGGGCTTCTACTACGAGCAGTACTTC; CDR3aa: CASSLSSGGFYYEQYF
abundance: .; v_gene: TRBV6-1; d_gene: TRBD1; j_gene: TRBJ2-1; CDR3nt: TGTGCCAGCAGTGAACACAGGGGAGTAAGCTATGAGCAGTTCTTC; CDR3aa: CASSEHRGVSYEQFF